What follows are 21 T cell receptor beta chains derived from one specimen sequenced in a study of T cells in localized non-small cell lung cancer (dated by TCRdb to about 2020). The method behind the library was the immunoSEQ multiplex PCR assay. TCRdb's version of the immuneACCESS table is confined to in-frame rearrangements and falls short of the full clone set. An unresolved V gene accounts for under half of the shortfall where checked; the remainder is of unknown origin. This sample lists about 82,000 clones; around 80% were detected once. Jointly, the top ten make up roughly 19% of the sample. This specimen was PBMCs, taken before any cancer treatment. All receptors come from a man aged 40 to 70 with stage II squamous cell lung carcinoma.

This clone was detected ten times or more. V gene TRBV27 combines with J gene TRBJ1-1; D gene unclear. Germline V gene lookup returns CDR1 MNHEY and CDR2 SMNVEV (reference sequence). The V and J ends lost 6 bases and 9 bases respectively, with 17 bases between them. The CDR3 spans 13 residues. CDR3 residues: CASSLNLGDQAFF. The CDR3, as DNA: TGTGCCAGCAGCCTAAACTTGGGAGACCAAGCTTTCTTT.

The chain recombines TRBV5-4 with TRBJ2-6; a possible D gene is TRBD2 (5 bases). This CDR3 has 14 amino acids. CDR1 is SGHNT, CDR2 YYREEE, per germline (reference sequence). With 5 bases removed from V and 4 bases from J, the gap between germline ends came to 10 bases. The CDR3: CASRRDLGANVLTF. The CDR3 DNA sequence: TGTGCCAGCAGGAGGGATCTAGGGGCCAACGTCCTGACTTTC.

The chain combines TRBV6-5 with TRBJ2-7, with 11 bases identical to TRBD1. There are 14 residues in the CDR3. Germline V gives CDR1 MNHEY, CDR2 SVGAGI. J lost 2 bases, V lost 7 bases, and 4 bases had no gene match. CDR3: CASTRGQGAYEQYF. The CDR3 region has the DNA TGTGCCAGCACCAGGGGACAGGGGGCCTACGAGCAGTACTTC.

In its sample, this clone was seen a few times. This rearrangement joins TRBV7-9 to TRBJ2-7; 11 bases match TRBD2. After removal of 1 base from V and 4 bases from J, the junction contained 6 bases not matched to a gene. This CDR3 region has 16 residues. Germline CDR1 reads SEHNR; CDR2 reads FQNEAQ (reference sequence). DNA of the CDR3: TGTGCCAGCAGCTTAGGGACGGGACTAGCGGCATACGAGCAGTACTTC. As protein: CASSLGTGLAAYEQYF.

The chain combines TRBV15 with TRBJ2-5; a possible D gene is TRBD2 (5 bases). CDR1 is LNHNV, CDR2 YYDKDF, per germline (reference sequence). The CDR3 is 17 amino acids. V shed 5 bases and J shed 4 bases, with 23 bases lying between them. The CDR3 loop reads CATSSIRGRGGRETQYF. In DNA, the CDR3 is TGTGCCACCAGCTCCATAAGAGGTCGAGGCGGGCGAGAGACCCAGTACTTC. The complete variable domain, with remaining parts taken from reference TRBV15 and TRBJ2-5, reads DAMVIQNPRYQVTQFGKPVTLSCSQTLNHNVMYWYQQKSSQAPKLLFHYYDKDFNNEADTPDNFQSRRPNTSFCFLDIRSPGLGDTAMYLCATSSIRGRGGRETQYFGPGTRLLVL.

The chain joins TRBV5-6 to TRBJ1-4; a possible D gene is TRBD1 (5 bases). The CDR3 is 14 amino acids. Germline-derived CDR1 and CDR2 are SGHDT and YYEEEE. The V end was cut by 0 bases, the J end by 5 bases, with 8 bases between. The CDR3 DNA reads TGTGCCAGCAGCTTGGGACAGATAAATGAAAAACTGTTTTTT. This gives the protein CASSLGQINEKLFF.

This clone was observed a handful of times. The chain carries TRBV7-9 and TRBJ1-2, with 8 nucleotides matching TRBD1. The CDR3 has 15 amino acids. Germline values: CDR1 SEHNR, CDR2 FQNEAQ (reference sequence). V lost 1 base and J lost 6; bases outside the gene matches: 7. In DNA, the CDR3 is TGTGCCAGCAGCTTAGGGACAGGGAGGCTGGATGGCTACACCTTC. Protein product: CASSLGTGRLDGYTF.

This sequence joins TRBV4-1 and TRBJ2-7; weak D call: TRBD2 (7 bases). The CDR3 runs 15 residues. Germline loops: CDR1 MGHRA, CDR2 YSYEKL. The germline V and J ends were trimmed by 0 bases and 5 bases, with 14 bases remaining between them. The CDR3 loop reads CASSQDPTGGHEQYF. Here the CDR3 DNA reads TGCGCCAGCAGCCAAGATCCCACGGGGGGCCACGAGCAGTACTTC.

V gene TRBV18 combines with J gene TRBJ2-7; TRBD2 matches 12 bases. CDR1 and CDR2 from the germline V gene are KGHSH and LQKENI. With V trimmed by 2 bases and J by 6 bases, 2 bases remained unmatched. CDR3 length: 14 residues. The CDR3 region has the DNA TGTGCCAGCTCACCATCACTAGCGGGAGGCGAGCAGTACTTC. Protein sequence: CASSPSLAGGEQYF.

This sequence joins TRBV10-3 and TRBJ1-1, with D tentatively TRBD1 (6 bases). Trimming took off 6 bases at V and 4 bases at J, with 12 bases between the two ends. CDR1 and CDR2 (germline): ENHRY, SYGVKD. This CDR3 is 13 amino acids long. CDR3 nucleotides: TGTGCCATCAGCGGGAAGGGGGGCACTGAAGCTTTCTTT. Translated: CAISGKGGTEAFF.

The rearrangement joins TRBV19 to TRBJ2-2; possible D gene TRBD2, 5 bases. The ends were cut back, 6 bases at V and 2 bases at J, with 10 bases in the middle. The CDR3 is 14 residues long. Germline V gene data show CDR1 as LNHDA and CDR2 as SQIVND (reference sequence). The CDR3 protein is CASRQSGNTGELFF. The CDR3 DNA sequence: TGTGCCAGTAGACAGAGCGGAAACACCGGGGAGCTGTTTTTT.

This clone has more than one count but fewer than ten. The V call is TRBV9, the J call TRBJ2-7, with no clear D. From germline, CDR1 is SGDLS and CDR2 YYNGEE. The CDR3 is made up of 11 amino acids. Trimming cost V 7 bases and J 3 bases, with 8 bases left between them. CDR3 sequence: CASGRGYEQYF. The CDR3 DNA reads as TGTGCCAGCGGGCGAGGCTACGAGCAGTACTTC. The entire variable domain, with the rest obtained from reference TRBV9 and TRBJ2-7, is as follows: DSGVTQTPKHLITATGQRVTLRCSPRSGDLSVYWYQQSLDQGLQFLIQYYNGEERAKGNILERFSAQQFPDLHSELNLSSLELGDSALYFCASGRGYEQYFGPGTRLTVT.

The chain combines TRBV4-2 with TRBJ1-2, with D tentatively TRBD1 (5 bases). The CDR3 totals 15 residues. Trimming cost V 0 bases and J 5 bases, with 13 bases left between them. From germline, CDR1 is LGHNA and CDR2 YNFKEQ. CDR3 amino acids: CASSQDQLGGYGYTF. The DNA of the CDR3 is TGTGCCAGCAGCCAAGATCAGCTGGGGGGTTATGGCTACACCTTC.

This clone has a handful of counts. The J gene is TRBJ2-5, the V gene TRBV9; D unclear. This CDR3 has 13 residues. Germline V gene lookup returns CDR1 SGDLS and CDR2 YYNGEE. Trimming pared 0 bases from V and 2 bases from J, leaving 5 bases between. CDR3 region: CASSVDQQETQYF. CDR3 DNA: TGTGCCAGCAGCGTAGACCAGCAAGAGACCCAGTACTTC. Based on the CDR3 plus reference TRBV9 and TRBJ2-5, the full variable domain is DSGVTQTPKHLITATGQRVTLRCSPRSGDLSVYWYQQSLDQGLQFLIQYYNGEERAKGNILERFSAQQFPDLHSELNLSSLELGDSALYFCASSVDQQETQYFGPGTRLLVL.

Turning to this clone: Its ends do not fully match the called genes, so a read error is possible. The rearrangement uses TRBV7-7 and TRBJ2-2; maybe TRBD2 (6 bases). Germline values: CDR1 SSHAT, CDR2 FNYEAQ (reference sequence). The length of the CDR3 is 15 residues. In nucleotides, the CDR3 is TGTGCTAGCAGACCCGGGACTTCGAACACCGGGGAGCTGTTTTTT. It encodes CASRPGTSNTGELFF.

CDR3 sequence (DNA): TGTGCCAGCAGCTCCCTTAGCGGGGGGCCCGATACGCAGTATTTT. It encodes CASSSLSGGPDTQYF. This chain uses TRBV7-2 with TRBJ2-3; 10 bases are shared with TRBD2. Germline CDR1 and CDR2: SGHTA and FQGNSA. CDR3 length equals 15 residues. Trimming removed 4 bases from V and 6 bases from J; junction bases left unmatched: 7.

This clone has just a few counts. The chain is built from TRBV4-1 and TRBJ1-1; 11 bases fit TRBD1. CDR1 is MGHRA and CDR2 is YSYEKL in the germline V gene. After removal of 4 bases from V and 0 bases from J, the junction contained 7 bases not matched to a gene. The CDR3 is 17 residues long. CDR3 nucleotide sequence: TGCGCCAGCAGCCTTTACCCGGGACAGGGGGTGAACACTGAAGCTTTCTTT. Encoded protein: CASSLYPGQGVNTEAFF.

This clone has only a few counts. J is TRBJ2-7 and V is TRBV9; no clear D. The V end lost 3 bases, the J end lost 4 bases, and 8 bases lay between the germline ends. Germline CDR1 SGDLS, CDR2 YYNGEE. The CDR3 extends over 12 amino acids. The CDR3 DNA reads TGTGCCAGCAGCGGACGAGAGTACGAGCAGTACTTC. Its protein is CASSGREYEQYF.

The V call is TRBV19, the J call TRBJ2-5; tentative D call: TRBD1 (6 bases). The CDR3 is made up of 13 amino acids. The ends were cut back, 5 bases at V and 5 bases at J, with 12 bases in the middle. CDR1 is LNHDA and CDR2 is SQIVND in the germline V gene (reference sequence). CDR3 sequence reads: CASSPQGRETQYF. CDR3 DNA: TGTGCCAGTAGTCCGCAGGGGCGGGAGACCCAGTACTTC.

The V and J genes are TRBV11-1 and TRBJ1-3; D not resolved. The CDR3 length is 15 residues. CDR1 and CDR2 from the germline V gene are SGHAT and FQDESV (reference sequence). V lost 1 base and J 0 bases, leaving 7 bases between the germline ends. The DNA for the CDR3 is TGTGCCAGCAGCTTAGGAGAGAGCTCTGGAAACACCATATATTTT. It encodes CASSLGESSGNTIYF.

The chain links TRBV6-6 to TRBJ2-5; 9 bases agree with TRBD2. Germline CDR1 MNHNY, CDR2 SVGAGI (reference sequence). The junction had 5 bases not matched to a gene; V was cut back by 7 bases and J by 5 bases. The CDR3 consists of 13 residues. The CDR3 DNA reads as TGTGCCAGCAAGGCGGGGGGGCCTGAGACCCAGTACTTC. Translated: CASKAGGPETQYF.